This T cell receptor (beta chain) was captured in a study of blood T cell repertoires in COVID-19. Study at large: COVID-19 samples from acute and convalescent phases originated in the United States, Italy and Spain. Sources were T cells, B-cell-depleted T cells, or PBMCs; the material itself was cDNA or gDNA.

In the study's own analysis: From reference gene primer amplification, estimates of nucleated cell counts were derived. The protocol was immunoSEQ multiplex PCR, while the TCRdb copy is restricted to in-frame clones and leaves out a portion. That table gives V, J and clone size, and the DNA gave D and trimming. The table records 90,000 to 120,000 clones, 75% to 95% of them present only once. Germline-derived CDR1 and CDR2 are SGHAT and FQNNGV. The ends were cut back, 8 bases at V and 3 bases at J, with 14 bases in the middle. The CDR3 runs to 14 residues. Sequenced sample: peripheral blood. This TCR was recovered from a woman aged 25-40 years with acute or convalescent COVID-19. This chain links TRBV11-2 with TRBJ2-1, with D possibly being TRBD2 (6 bases). In nucleotides, the CDR3 is TGTGCCAGCCTCCGGGACTTAAACTACAATGAGCAGTTCTTC. This sequence encodes CASLRDLNYNEQFF.